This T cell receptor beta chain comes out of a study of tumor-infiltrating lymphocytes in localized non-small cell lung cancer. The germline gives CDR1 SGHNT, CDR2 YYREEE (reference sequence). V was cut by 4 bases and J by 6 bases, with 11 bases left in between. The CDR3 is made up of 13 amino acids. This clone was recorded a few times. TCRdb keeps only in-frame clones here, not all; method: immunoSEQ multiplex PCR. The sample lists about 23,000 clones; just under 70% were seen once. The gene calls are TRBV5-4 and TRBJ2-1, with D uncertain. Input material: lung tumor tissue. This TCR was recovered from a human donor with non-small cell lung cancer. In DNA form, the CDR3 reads TGTGCCAGCAGCCCGGCTATGGGCAATGAGCAGTTCTTC. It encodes CASSPAMGNEQFF.